This TCR beta chain was obtained from a study of vaccination and CD4 T cells after COVID-19 (dated by TCRdb to the early 2020s). Regarding the research as a whole: SARS-CoV-2 positivity had been established in the convalescent patients by nasal swab PCR, and mild disease was recorded in nine of these patients and severe disease in one. In the convalescent cohort there were six males and four females, among whom were two Hispanic individuals, seven Caucasians, two Asians and one multiracial person. Each participant got two doses of either the Pfizer-BioNTech BNT162b2 vaccine (n=8) or the Moderna mRNA-1273 vaccine (n=2). Post-COVID blood samples were collected from convalescent patients a median of about 92 days after diagnosis, with a range of about 35 to 170 days. Post-vaccine blood samples were obtained a median of roughly 75 days after the second vaccine dose, with a range of about 14 to 241 days. Overlapping spike peptide pools from SARS-CoV-2 and from the common cold coronaviruses HCoV-NL63, HCoV-OC43 and HCoV-229E were used as culture stimuli. In control cultures, a CEFX viral epitope pool was used as positive control, an HIV-1 Nef peptide pool was used as negative control, or no peptide was added. In roughly 10 COVID-19 convalescent patients and a handful of infection-naive healthy vaccine recipients, the spike-specific CD4+ TCR repertoire before mRNA vaccination was compared with the repertoire after mRNA vaccination. Study-level results and caveats: In convalescent patients, a median around 90% of post-vaccine SARS-CoV-2-reactive clones were detected only after vaccination, and vaccine-specific priming was suggested by this finding. Of the vaccine-specific clones in convalescent patients, 304 of 307, or nearly all, reacted only to SARS-CoV-2 spike and did not cross-react with common cold coronaviruses. An increase in the median number of SARS-CoV-2-reactive clonotypes from 20 to 25 after infection to 38 after vaccination was observed, but the change was not found to be significant. Only a relatively small number of convalescent patients were included in the study, and early timepoints following natural infection were not analyzed.

The receptor library was made with PCR. DNA from cultured CD4+ T cells underwent TCR sequencing with the Oncomine TCR Beta short-read assay at the Johns Hopkins FTIC core. Genomic DNA was extracted from the cultured CD4+ T cells with the QIAamp micro DNA kit. Oncomine TCR Beta libraries from cultured CD4+ T cells were pooled with unique dual indexes and sequenced on an Illumina iSeq 100. The paper's data handling went like this. Non-productive sequences were removed, and CDR3s not starting with C, not ending with F or W, or shorter than 7 amino acids were discarded. The MANAFEST web application identified antigen-specific clonotypes by comparing peptide-stimulated wells against reference wells and other culture wells. To be called positive, a clone needed an FDR below 0.05, an odds ratio above 5, and a productive frequency above 0.1% in at least two of three replicate wells. Clonotypes that were significantly expanded in both SARS-CoV-2 spike wells and at least one common cold coronavirus spike condition were defined as cross-reactive. Levenshtein distances (stringdist) and unrooted phylogenetic trees (ape) in R version 3.6.1 were used to assess CDR3 homology. TCRdb applied fastp at Q25 and MiXCR to the public reads, then kept only in-frame beta chains. All rows with the same CDR3 protein become a single entry with the most common DNA and genes. For this entry, the V and J calls and clone size follow TCRdb and not the study's own pipeline. In this sample the table shows about 14,000 distinct CDR3 sequences, 25% to 40% of which occur a single time. Around 9.6% of the sample comes from the top ten.

The treatment or condition label of this sample denotes: roughly 10-day PBMC culture with coronavirus spike peptide pools or control peptides (ViraFEST assay). The ViraFEST assay, used in the study, expanded antigen-specific T cells with peptide pools and then identified the expanded clonotypes through TCR sequencing. The convalescent patients' positive SARS-CoV-2 PCR tests fell between March and December 2020, which was before the Alpha, Beta and Delta variants emerged in the United States. Each well held about 1.8 million PBMCs cultured with roughly 10 ug/ml peptide pools in IMDM containing roughly 5% human AB serum and approximately 10 IU/ml IL-2. On days 3 and 7, half of the culture medium was replaced with fresh IL-2-containing medium. CD4+ T cells were isolated after roughly eleven days of culture through negative selection using the EasySep CD4+ T cell isolation kit. Ficoll-Paque Plus gradient centrifugation was used to isolate PBMCs from whole blood, and the isolated PBMCs were then either used fresh or cryopreserved at -140C. In general, triplicate wells were set up for every culture condition.

Of note for this clonotype: There is no known antigen for this receptor. Qualities for individual bases were not recorded, and no much larger clone is one base off.

Cut back by 4 bases and 1 base, the V and J ends lie 11 bases apart. Taken from cysteine to phenylalanine, the CDR3 has 14 residues. The kept DNA is CDR3 alone, 42 bases in frame from the first base. CDR1 DFQATT and CDR2 SNEGSKA were looked up in the germline V gene (reference sequence). The material sequenced was CD4+ T cells from blood, cultured in vitro, taken after SARS-CoV-2 vaccination. Rearrangement joined TRBV20-1 to TRBJ1-3; the D segment could be TRBD1, given 6 matching bases. The receptor comes from a human donor who had recovered from COVID-19. The CDR3: CSATDTGSGNTIYF. At the DNA level, the sequence is TGCAGTGCTACCGATACAGGGTCTGGAAACACCATATATTTT.